What follows describes a single TCR beta chain. With 4 bases removed from V and 2 bases from J, the gap between germline ends came to 11 bases. The CDR3 is made up of 14 amino acids. Germline V gene lookup returns CDR1 MNHEY and CDR2 SVGAGI. The sample comes from a study of T cell changes during pregnancy in multiple sclerosis. Clones were sequenced by immunoSEQ multiplex PCR, and TCRdb holds only the in-frame ones, with some missing. In the table there are about 85,000 clones, roughly 90% of which are singletons. This rearrangement joins TRBV6-5 to TRBJ1-2, with D possibly matching TRBD1 (5 bases). The sequencing used peripheral blood, collected in the first trimester of pregnancy. This TCR came from a female donor with multiple sclerosis, enrolled in a pregnancy study. The CDR3 loop reads CASSSGGENYGYTF. CDR3 sequence (DNA): TGTGCCAGCAGTTCGGGGGGAGAGAACTATGGCTACACCTTC.